This TCR beta chain was obtained from a study of blood T cell repertoires in COVID-19. With V trimmed by 3 bases and J by 0 bases, 10 bases remained unmatched. The CDR3 runs to 17 residues. CDR1 and CDR2 (germline): MNHEY, SMNVEV (reference sequence). As handled by the study authors: Reference gene primer amplification gave nucleated cell count estimates. Only in-frame clones appear in the TCRdb table, and some are missing; sequencing was by immunoSEQ multiplex PCR. D and trimming were read from the DNA, whereas the V and J calls and clone size are those reported in that table. The table has fewer than 250,000 clones, roughly 78% seen once.

The chain couples TRBV27 to TRBJ1-2, with TRBD1 identical over 7 bases. The sequence was obtained from a middle-aged woman with acute or convalescent COVID-19. The sample comprised peripheral blood. CDR3 protein: CASSLMGQQITNYGYTF. The CDR3 DNA follows: TGTGCCAGCAGTTTGATGGGACAGCAAATTACTAACTATGGCTACACCTTC.